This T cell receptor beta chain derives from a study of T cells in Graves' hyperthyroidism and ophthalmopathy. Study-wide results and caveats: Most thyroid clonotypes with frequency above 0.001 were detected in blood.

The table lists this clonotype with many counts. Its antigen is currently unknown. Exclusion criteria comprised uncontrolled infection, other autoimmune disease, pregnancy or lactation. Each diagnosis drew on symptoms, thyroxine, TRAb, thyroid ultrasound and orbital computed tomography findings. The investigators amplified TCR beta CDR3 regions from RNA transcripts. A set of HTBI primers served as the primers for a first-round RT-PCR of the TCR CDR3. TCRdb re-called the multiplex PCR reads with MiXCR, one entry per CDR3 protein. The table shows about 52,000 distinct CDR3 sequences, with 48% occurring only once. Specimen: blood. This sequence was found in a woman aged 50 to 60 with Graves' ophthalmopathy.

As DNA, the CDR3 is TGCAGCACTAGGACAGCTCAAGAGACCCAGTACTTC. As protein: CSTRTAQETQYF. The chain is built from TRBV20-1 and TRBJ2-5; tentative D call: TRBD1 (6 bases). The CDR3 is 12 amino acids. Germline-derived CDR1 and CDR2 are DFQATT and SNEGSKA (reference sequence).